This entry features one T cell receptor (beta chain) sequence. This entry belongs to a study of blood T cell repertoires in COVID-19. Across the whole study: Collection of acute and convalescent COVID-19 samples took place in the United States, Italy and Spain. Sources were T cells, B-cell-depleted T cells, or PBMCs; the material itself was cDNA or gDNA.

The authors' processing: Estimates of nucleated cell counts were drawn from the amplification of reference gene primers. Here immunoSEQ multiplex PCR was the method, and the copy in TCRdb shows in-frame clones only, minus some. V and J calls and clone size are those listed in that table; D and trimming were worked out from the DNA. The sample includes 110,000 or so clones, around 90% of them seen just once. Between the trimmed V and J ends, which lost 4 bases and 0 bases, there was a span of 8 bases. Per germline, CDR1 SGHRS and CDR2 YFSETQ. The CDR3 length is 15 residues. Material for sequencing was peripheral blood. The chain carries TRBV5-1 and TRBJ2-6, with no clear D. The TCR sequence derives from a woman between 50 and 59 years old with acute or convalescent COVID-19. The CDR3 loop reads CASSPLFSGANVLTF. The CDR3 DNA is TGCGCCAGCAGCCCCCTCTTCTCTGGGGCCAACGTCCTGACTTTC.